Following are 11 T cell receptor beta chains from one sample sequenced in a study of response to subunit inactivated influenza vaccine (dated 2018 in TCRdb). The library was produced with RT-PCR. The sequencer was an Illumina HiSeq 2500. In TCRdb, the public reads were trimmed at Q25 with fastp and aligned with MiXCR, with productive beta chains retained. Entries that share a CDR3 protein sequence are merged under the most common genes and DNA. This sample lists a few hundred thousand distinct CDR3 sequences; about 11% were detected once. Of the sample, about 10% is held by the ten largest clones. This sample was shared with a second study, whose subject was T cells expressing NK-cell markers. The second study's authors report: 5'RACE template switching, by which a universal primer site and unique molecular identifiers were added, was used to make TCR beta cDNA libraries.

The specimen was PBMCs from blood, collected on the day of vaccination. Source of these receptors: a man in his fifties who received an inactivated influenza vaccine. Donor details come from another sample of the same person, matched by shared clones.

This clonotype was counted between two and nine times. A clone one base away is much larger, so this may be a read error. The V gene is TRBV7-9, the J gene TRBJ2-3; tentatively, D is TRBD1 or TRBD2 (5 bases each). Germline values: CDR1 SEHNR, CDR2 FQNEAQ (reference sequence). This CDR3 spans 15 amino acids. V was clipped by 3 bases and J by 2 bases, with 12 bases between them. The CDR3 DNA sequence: TGTGCCAGCAGCTTCCGGGACCTCTTCACAGATACGCAGTATTTT. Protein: CASSFRDLFTDTQYF.

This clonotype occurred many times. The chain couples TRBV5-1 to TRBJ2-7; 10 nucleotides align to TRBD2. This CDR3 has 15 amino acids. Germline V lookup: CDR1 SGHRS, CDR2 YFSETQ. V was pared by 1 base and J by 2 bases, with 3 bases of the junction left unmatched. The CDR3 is CASSLTSGATYEQYF. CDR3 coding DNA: TGCGCCAGCAGCTTGACTAGCGGGGCAACCTACGAGCAGTACTTC.

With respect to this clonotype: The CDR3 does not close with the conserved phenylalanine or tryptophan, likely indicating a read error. CDR3 sequence (DNA): TGCGCCAGCAGCCCGGTGCAAGGGGCCAACGTCCTGACTTCC. Translated, it gives CASSPVQGANVLTS. V usage is TRBV5-1 and J usage is TRBJ2-6; no definite D call. CDR3 size: 14 residues. V was cut by 4 bases and J by 4 bases, with 9 bases left in between. The germline gives CDR1 SGHRS, CDR2 YFSETQ.

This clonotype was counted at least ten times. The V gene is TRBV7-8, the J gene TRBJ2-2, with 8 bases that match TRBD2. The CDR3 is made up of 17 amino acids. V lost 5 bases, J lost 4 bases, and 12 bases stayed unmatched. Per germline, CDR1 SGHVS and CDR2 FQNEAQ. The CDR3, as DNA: TGTGCCAGCAGCCTCGGGAGGGGCGGAAACCCCACCGGGGAGCTGTTTTTT. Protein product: CASSLGRGGNPTGELFF.

Written as DNA, the CDR3 is TGTGCCAGCAGTTACTCTGGACTAATGAGAGGCTACACCTTC. This codes for CASSYSGLMRGYTF. The V call is TRBV6-5, the J call TRBJ1-2; D gene unclear. The germline gives CDR1 MNHEY, CDR2 SVGAGI. V gave up 0 bases and J gave up 8 bases, with 13 bases separating them. CDR3 size: 14 residues.

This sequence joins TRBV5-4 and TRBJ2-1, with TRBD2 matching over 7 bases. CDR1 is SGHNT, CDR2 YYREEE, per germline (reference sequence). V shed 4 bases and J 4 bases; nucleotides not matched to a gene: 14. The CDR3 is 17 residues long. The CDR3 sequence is CASSRVPGRAGYNEQFF. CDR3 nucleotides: TGTGCCAGCAGCCGCGTTCCTGGGAGGGCCGGGTACAATGAGCAGTTCTTC.

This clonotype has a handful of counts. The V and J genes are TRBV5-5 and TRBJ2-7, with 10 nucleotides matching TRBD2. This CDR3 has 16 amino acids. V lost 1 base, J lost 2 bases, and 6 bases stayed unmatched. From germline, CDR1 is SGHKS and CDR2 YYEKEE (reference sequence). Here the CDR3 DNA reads TGTGCCAGCAGCTTGTCTAGCGGGAGAAGAACCTACGAGCAGTACTTC. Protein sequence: CASSLSSGRRTYEQYF.

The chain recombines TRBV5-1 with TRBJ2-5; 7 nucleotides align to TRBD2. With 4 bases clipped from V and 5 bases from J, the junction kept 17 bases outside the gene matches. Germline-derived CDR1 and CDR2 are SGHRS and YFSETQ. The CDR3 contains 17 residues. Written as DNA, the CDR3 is TGCGCCAGCAGCACCTTACTAGCGAACTATGATGAGGAGACCCAGTACTTC. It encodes CASSTLLANYDEETQYF.

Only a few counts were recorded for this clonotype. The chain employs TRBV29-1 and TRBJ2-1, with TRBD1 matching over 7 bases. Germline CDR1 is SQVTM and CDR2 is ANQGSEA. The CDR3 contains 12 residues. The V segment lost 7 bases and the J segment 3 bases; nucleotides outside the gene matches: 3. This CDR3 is CSAGTVYNEQFF. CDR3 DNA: TGCAGCGCCGGGACAGTCTACAATGAGCAGTTCTTC.

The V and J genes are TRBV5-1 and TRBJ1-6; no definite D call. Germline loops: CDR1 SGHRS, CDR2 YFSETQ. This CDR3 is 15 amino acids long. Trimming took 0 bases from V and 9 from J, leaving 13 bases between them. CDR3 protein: CASSLEGINGSPLHF. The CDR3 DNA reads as TGCGCCAGCAGCTTGGAGGGCATTAATGGTTCACCCCTCCACTTT.

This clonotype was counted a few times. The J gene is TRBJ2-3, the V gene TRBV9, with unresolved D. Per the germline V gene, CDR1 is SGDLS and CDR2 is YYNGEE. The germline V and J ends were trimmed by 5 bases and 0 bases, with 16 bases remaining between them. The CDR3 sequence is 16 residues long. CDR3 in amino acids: CASSSYLESSTDTQYF. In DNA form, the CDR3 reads TGTGCCAGCAGTTCTTATTTGGAGTCTAGCACAGATACGCAGTATTTT.